This TCR beta chain appears in the sequencing data of a study of blood T cells in healthy people across ages. Study results and limitations: Aged donors had fewer naive CD4+ cells and lower diversity than long-lived donors. Roughly linearly, TCR beta diversity per million T cells fell as age increased.

This CDR3 is built from 15 residues. V was pared by 0 bases and J by 10 bases, with 9 bases of the junction left unmatched. Germline V gene lookup returns CDR1 DFQATT and CDR2 SNEGSKA (reference sequence). There are a few counts of this clonotype. What it binds is not known. Healthy individuals of Caucasian origin from Russia, aged roughly 6 to 90, served as donors. The second PCR ran roughly 7 to 12 cycles with a sample-barcoded 5' primer and J-beta primers. TCRdb passed the 5' RACE reads through MiXCR, listing each CDR3 protein once. The table has around 1,700,000 distinct CDR3 sequences, roughly 27% seen once; the top ten hold over 7%.

Sequencing was performed on blood. The clonotype originates from a woman aged 25-40 years in good health. The chain carries TRBV20-1 and TRBJ1-6, with 7 bases identical to TRBD1. This CDR3 is CSARDQGGGRSPLHF. In DNA form, the CDR3 reads TGCAGTGCTAGAGATCAAGGGGGCGGGCGATCACCCCTCCACTTT.